Each of the 4 T cell receptor beta chains below was sequenced from the same sample in a study of CD8 T cells in ankylosing spondylitis. One entry per CDR3 protein results from TCRdb running MiXCR on the 5' RACE reads. The table records around 300,000 distinct CDR3 sequences, less than 25% of them present only once. The sequenced sample was blood, either unsorted or a sorted T cell fraction (not recorded which). All receptors come from a female donor with ankylosing spondylitis or in good health (not recorded which).

The chain carries TRBV9 and TRBJ2-1, with 9 bases lining up with TRBD2. Germline V lookup: CDR1 SGDLS, CDR2 YYNGEE. Trimming cost V 3 bases and J 4 bases; bases outside gene matches: 5. The CDR3 consists of 15 residues. Here the CDR3 DNA reads TGTGCCAGCAGCGGGCTAGCGGGACTTTACAATGAGCAGTTCTTC. Its protein product is CASSGLAGLYNEQFF. The entire variable domain, with the rest obtained from reference TRBV9 and TRBJ2-1, is as follows: DSGVTQTPKHLITATGQRVTLRCSPRSGDLSVYWYQQSLDQGLQFLIQYYNGEERAKGNILERFSAQQFPDLHSELNLSSLELGDSALYFCASSGLAGLYNEQFFGPGTRLTVL.

This chain connects TRBV7-9 to TRBJ2-5; maybe TRBD1 (6 bases). The CDR3 length is 15 residues. Germline-derived CDR1 and CDR2 are SEHNR and FQNEAQ (reference sequence). V lost 5 bases and J 5 bases, leaving 18 bases between the germline ends. The CDR3 nucleotides are TGTGCCAGCAGCCGTCCAAGGGGGACCGGGGAGACCCAGTACTTC. Its protein product is CASSRPRGTGETQYF.

V is TRBV9 and J is TRBJ2-1; 8 nucleotides align to TRBD2. The length of the CDR3 is 16 residues. Trimming removed 0 bases from V and 5 bases from J; junction bases left unmatched: 7. The germline CDR1 and CDR2 sequences are SGDLS and YYNGEE. The CDR3 reads CASSVEGTRFHNEQFF. The CDR3 DNA follows: TGTGCCAGCAGCGTAGAAGGGACTAGGTTCCACAATGAGCAGTTCTTC.

This clonotype was observed a handful of times. V and J are TRBV18 and TRBJ1-1; 7 nucleotides align to TRBD1. In germline, CDR1 is KGHSH, CDR2 LQKENI. The CDR3 consists of 14 residues. With V trimmed by 5 bases and J by 1 base, 4 bases remained unmatched. Written as DNA, the CDR3 is TGTGCCAGCTCATTCGGACAGGCGAACACTGAAGCTTTCTTT. Protein sequence: CASSFGQANTEAFF.